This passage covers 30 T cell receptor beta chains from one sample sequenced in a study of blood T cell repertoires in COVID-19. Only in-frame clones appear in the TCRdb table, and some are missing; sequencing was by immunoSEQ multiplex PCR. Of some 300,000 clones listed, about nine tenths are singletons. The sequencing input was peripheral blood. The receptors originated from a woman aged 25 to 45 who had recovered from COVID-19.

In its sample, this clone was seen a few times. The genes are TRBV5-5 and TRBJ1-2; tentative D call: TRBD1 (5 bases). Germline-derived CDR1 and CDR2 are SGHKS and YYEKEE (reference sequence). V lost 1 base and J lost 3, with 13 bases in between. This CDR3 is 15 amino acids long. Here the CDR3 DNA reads TGTGCCAGCAGCTTGTTTCCCGACAGTGACTATGGCTACACCTTC. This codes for CASSLFPDSDYGYTF.

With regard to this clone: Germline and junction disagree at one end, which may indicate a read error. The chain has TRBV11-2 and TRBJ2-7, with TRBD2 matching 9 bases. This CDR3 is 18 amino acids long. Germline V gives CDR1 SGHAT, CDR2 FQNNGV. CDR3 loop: CSSGLRPTWRGGSYEQYF. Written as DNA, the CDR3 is TGTTCCAGCGGCTTACGGCCCACGTGGCGGGGGGGCTCTTACGAGCAGTACTTC.

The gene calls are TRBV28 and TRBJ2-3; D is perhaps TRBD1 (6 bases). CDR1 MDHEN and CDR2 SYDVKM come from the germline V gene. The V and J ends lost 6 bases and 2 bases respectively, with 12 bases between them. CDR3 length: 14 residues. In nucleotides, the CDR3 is TGTGCCAGCAGCCCCGGGGACACCACAGATACGCAGTATTTT. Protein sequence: CASSPGDTTDTQYF.

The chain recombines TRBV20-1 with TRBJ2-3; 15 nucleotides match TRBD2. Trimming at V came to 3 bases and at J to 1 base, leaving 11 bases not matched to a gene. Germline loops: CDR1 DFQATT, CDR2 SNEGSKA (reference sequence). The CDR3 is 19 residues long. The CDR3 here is CSASSPGLAGGVRTDTQYF. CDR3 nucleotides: TGCAGTGCTAGTTCTCCGGGACTAGCGGGGGGCGTGCGCACAGATACGCAGTATTTT.

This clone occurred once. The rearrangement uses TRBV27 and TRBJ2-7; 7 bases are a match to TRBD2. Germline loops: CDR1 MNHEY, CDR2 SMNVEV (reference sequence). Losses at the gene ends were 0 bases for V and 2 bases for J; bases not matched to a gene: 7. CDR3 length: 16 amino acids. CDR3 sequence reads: CASSLSSGRPTYEQYF. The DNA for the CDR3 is TGTGCCAGCAGTTTATCGTCCGGGAGGCCCACCTACGAGCAGTACTTC.

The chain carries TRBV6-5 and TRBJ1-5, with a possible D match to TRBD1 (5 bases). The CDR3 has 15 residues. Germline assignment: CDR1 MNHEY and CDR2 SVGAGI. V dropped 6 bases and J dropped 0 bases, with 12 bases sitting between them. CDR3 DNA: TGTGCCAGCAGAAGACAGTTCCATAGCAATCAGCCCCAGCATTTT. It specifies CASRRQFHSNQPQHF.

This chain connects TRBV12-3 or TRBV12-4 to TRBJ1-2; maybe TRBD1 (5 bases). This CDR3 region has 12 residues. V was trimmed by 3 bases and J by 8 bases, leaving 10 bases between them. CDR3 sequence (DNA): TGTGCCAGCAGTTTCTCGCGGGGCGGCTACACCTTC. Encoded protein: CASSFSRGGYTF.

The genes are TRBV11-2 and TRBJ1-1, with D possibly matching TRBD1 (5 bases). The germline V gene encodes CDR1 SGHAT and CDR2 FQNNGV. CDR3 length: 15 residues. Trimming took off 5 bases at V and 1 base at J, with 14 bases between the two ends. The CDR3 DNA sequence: TGTGCCAGCAGCCTTGGTGGGGCTTGGAACACTGAAGCTTTCTTT. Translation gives CASSLGGAWNTEAFF.

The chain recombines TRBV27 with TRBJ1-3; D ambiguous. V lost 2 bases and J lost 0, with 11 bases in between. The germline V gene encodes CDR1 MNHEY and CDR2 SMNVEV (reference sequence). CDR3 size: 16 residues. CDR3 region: CASSLEGPLSGNTIYF. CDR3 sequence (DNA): TGTGCCAGCAGTTTAGAGGGCCCCCTCTCTGGAAACACCATATATTTT.

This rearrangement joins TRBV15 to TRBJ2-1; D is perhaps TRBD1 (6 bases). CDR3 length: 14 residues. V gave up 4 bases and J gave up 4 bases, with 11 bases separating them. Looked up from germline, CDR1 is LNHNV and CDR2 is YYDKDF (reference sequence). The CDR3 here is CATSTGTTYNEQFF. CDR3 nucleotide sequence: TGTGCCACCAGCACAGGGACAACATACAATGAGCAGTTCTTC.

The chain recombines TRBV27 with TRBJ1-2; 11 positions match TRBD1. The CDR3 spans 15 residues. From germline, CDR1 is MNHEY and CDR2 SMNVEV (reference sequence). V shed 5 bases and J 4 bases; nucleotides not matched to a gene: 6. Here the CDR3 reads CASSRRTGGIYGYTF. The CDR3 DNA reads TGTGCCAGCAGTCGCCGGACAGGGGGCATCTATGGCTACACCTTC.

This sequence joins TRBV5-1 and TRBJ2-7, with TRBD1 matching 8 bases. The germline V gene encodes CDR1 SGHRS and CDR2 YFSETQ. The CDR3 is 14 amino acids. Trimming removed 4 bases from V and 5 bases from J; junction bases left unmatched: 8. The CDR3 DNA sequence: TGCGCCAGCAGCCCGAGGACAGGGACGAACGAGCAGTACTTC. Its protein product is CASSPRTGTNEQYF.

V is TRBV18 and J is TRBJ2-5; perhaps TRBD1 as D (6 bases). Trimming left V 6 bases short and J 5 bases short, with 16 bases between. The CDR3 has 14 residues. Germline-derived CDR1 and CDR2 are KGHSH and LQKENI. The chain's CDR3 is CASSPGTQGETQYF. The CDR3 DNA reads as TGTGCCAGCTCGCCCGGCACCCAGGGGGAGACCCAGTACTTC.

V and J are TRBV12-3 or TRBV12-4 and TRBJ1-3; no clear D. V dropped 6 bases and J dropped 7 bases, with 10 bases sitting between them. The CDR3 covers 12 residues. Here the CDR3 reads CASSPFRNTIYF. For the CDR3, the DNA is TGTGCCAGCAGCCCTTTTCGGAACACCATATATTTT.

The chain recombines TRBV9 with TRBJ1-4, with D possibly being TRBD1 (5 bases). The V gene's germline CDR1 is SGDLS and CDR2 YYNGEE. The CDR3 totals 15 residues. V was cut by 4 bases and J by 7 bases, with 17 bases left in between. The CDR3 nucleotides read TGTGCCAGCAGCTCCGGGGGTAGGCCCATTGAAAAACTGTTTTTT. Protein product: CASSSGGRPIEKLFF.

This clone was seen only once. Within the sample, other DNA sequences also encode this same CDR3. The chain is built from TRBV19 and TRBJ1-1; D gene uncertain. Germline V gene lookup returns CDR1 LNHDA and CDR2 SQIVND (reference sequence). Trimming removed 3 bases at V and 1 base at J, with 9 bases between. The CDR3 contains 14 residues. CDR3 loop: CASSIGQRNTEAFF. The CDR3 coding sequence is TGTGCCAGTAGTATTGGGCAGAGGAACACTGAAGCTTTCTTT.

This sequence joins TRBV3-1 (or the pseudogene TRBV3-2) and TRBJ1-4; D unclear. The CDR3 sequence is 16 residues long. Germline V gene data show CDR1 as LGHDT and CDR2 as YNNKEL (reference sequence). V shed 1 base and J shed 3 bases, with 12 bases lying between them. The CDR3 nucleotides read TGTGCCAGCAGCCAAGGATTTCCGGAGCCTAATGAAAAACTGTTTTTT. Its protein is CASSQGFPEPNEKLFF.

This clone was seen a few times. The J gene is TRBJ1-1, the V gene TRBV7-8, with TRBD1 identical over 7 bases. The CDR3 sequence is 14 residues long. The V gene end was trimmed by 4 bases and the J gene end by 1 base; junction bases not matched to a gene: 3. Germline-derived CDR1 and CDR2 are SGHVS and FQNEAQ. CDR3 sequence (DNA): TGTGCCAGCAGCTCGGGACAGCCGAACACTGAAGCTTTCTTT. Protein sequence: CASSSGQPNTEAFF.

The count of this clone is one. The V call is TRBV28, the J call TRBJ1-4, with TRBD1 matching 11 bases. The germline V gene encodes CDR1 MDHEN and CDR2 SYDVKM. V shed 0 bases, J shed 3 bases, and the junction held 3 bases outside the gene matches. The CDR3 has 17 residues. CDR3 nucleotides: TGTGCCAGCAGTTTATGGGACAGGGGGCTTGCTAATGAAAAACTGTTTTTT. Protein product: CASSLWDRGLANEKLFF.

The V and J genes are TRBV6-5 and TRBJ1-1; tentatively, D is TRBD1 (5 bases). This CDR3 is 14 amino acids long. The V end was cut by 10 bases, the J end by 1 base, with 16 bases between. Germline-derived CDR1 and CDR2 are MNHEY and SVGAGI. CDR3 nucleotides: TGTGCCACCGTTGCGTGGGGCCCGAACACTGAAGCTTTCTTT. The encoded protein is CATVAWGPNTEAFF.

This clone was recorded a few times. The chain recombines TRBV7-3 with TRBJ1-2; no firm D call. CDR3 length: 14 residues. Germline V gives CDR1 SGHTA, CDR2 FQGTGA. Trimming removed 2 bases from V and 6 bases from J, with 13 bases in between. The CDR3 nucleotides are TGTGCCAGCAGCTTATCACCAGCGACTGATGGCTACACCTTC. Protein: CASSLSPATDGYTF.

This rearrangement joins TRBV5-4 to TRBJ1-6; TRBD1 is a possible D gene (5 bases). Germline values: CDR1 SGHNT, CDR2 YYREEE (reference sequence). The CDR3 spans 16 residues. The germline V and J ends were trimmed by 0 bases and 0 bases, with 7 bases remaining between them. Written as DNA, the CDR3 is TGTGCCAGCAGCTTGGGGGGCAGCTCCTATAATTCACCCCTCCACTTT. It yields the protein CASSLGGSSYNSPLHF.

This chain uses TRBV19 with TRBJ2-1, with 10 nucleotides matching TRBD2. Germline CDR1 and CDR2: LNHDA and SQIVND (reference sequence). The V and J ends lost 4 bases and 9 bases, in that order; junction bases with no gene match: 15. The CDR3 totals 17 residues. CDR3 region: CASSSPGRLAGVSEQFF. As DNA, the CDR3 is TGTGCCAGTAGTAGCCCCGGTCGGCTAGCGGGGGTCTCTGAGCAGTTCTTC.

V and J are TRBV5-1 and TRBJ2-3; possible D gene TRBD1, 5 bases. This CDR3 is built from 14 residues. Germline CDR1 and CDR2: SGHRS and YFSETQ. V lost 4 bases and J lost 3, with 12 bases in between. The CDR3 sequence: CASSLTGLTDTQYF. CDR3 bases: TGCGCCAGCAGCCTCACAGGTCTGACAGATACGCAGTATTTT.

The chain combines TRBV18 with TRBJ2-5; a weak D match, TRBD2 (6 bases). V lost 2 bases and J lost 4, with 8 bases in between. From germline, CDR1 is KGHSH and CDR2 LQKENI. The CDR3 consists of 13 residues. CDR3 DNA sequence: TGTGCCAGCTCACCAAACGGGGGAGAGACCCAGTACTTC. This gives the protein CASSPNGGETQYF. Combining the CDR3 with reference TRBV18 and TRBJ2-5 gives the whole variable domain NAGVMQNPRHLVRRRGQEARLRCSPMKGHSHVYWYRQLPEEGLKFMVYLQKENIIDESGMPKERFSAEFPKEGPSILRIQQVVRGDSAAYFCASSPNGGETQYFGPGTRLLVL.

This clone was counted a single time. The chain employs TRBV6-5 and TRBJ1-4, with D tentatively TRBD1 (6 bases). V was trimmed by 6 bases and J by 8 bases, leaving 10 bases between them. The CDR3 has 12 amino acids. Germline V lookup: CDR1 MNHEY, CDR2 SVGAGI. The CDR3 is CASRDSFEKLFF. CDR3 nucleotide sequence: TGTGCCAGCAGGGACAGCTTCGAAAAACTGTTTTTT.

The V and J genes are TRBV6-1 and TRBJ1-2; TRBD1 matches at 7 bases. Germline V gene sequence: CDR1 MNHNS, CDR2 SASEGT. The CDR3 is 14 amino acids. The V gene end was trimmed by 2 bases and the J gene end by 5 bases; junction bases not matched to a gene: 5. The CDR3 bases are TGTGCCAGCAGTGAATCAGGGGGAGCTTATGGCTACACCTTC. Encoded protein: CASSESGGAYGYTF.

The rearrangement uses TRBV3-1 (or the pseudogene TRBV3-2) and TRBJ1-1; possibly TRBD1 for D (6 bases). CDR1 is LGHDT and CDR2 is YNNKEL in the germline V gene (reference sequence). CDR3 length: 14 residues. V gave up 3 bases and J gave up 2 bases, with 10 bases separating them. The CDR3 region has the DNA TGTGCCAGCAGCCATTGGACAGTAAACACTGAAGCTTTCTTT. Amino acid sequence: CASSHWTVNTEAFF.

The CDR3 DNA reads as TGTGCCAGTAGTATCCAGGGGGCGCGTGGCTATGGCTACACCTTC. Its protein is CASSIQGARGYGYTF. V usage is TRBV19 and J usage is TRBJ1-2; 8 nucleotides line up with TRBD1. Germline V lookup: CDR1 LNHDA, CDR2 SQIVND (reference sequence). This CDR3 comprises 15 residues. The V gene end was trimmed by 3 bases and the J gene end by 4 bases; junction bases not matched to a gene: 7.

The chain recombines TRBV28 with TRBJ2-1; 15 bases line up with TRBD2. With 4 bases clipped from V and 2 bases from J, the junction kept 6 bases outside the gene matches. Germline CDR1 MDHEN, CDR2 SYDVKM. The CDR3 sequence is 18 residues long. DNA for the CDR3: TGTGCCAGCAGTTCCGGGACTAGCGGGGGGTACACCTACAATGAGCAGTTCTTC. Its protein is CASSSGTSGGYTYNEQFF.